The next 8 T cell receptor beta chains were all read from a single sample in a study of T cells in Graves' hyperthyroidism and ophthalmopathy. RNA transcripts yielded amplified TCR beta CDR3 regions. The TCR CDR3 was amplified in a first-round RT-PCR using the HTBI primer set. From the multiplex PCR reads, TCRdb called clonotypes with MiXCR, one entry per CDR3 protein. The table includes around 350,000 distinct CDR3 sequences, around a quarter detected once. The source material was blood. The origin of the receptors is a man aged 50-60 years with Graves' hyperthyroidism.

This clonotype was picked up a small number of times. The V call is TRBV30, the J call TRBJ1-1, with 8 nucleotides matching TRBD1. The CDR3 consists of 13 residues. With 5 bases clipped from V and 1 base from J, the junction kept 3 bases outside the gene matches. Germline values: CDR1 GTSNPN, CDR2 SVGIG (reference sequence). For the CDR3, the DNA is TGTGCCTGGGGGACAGGCGCGAACACTGAAGCTTTCTTT. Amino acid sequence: CAWGTGANTEAFF.

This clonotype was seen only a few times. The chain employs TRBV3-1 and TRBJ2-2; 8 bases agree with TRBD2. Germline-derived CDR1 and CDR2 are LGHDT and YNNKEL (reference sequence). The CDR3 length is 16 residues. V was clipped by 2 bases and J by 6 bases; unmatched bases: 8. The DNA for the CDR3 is TGTGCCAGCAGCCAAAGGGTCACGGGAGGGGCCGGGGAGCTGTTTTTT. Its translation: CASSQRVTGGAGELFF.

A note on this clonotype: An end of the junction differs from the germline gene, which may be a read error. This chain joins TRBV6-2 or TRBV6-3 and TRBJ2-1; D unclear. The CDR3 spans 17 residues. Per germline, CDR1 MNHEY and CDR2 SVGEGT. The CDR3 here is CATSDLQNRPYPNEQFF. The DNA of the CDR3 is TGTGCCACCAGTGATTTGCAGAACAGACCTTACCCCAATGAGCAGTTCTTC.

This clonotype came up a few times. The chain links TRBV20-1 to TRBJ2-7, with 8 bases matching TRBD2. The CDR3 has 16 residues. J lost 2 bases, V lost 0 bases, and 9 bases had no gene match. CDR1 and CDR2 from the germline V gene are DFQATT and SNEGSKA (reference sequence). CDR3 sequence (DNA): TGCAGTGCTAGAGATTTGAGGGCGGGAGGCCCCTACGAGCAGTACTTC. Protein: CSARDLRAGGPYEQYF.

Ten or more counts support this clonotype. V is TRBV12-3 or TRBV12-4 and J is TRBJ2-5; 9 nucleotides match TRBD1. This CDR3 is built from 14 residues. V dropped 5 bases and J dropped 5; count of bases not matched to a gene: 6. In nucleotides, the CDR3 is TGTGCCAGCAGTGGGACAGGGCGGCCGGAGACCCAGTACTTC. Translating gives CASSGTGRPETQYF.

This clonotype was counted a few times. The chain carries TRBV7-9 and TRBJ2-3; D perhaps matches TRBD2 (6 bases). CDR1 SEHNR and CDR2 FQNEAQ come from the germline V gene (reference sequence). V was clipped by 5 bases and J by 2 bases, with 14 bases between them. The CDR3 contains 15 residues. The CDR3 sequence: CASSVAGTHTDTQYF. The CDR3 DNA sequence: TGTGCCAGCAGCGTGGCCGGGACTCACACAGATACGCAGTATTTT. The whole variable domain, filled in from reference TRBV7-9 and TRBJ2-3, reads DTGVSQNPRHKITKRGQNVTFRCDPISEHNRLYWYRQTLGQGPEFLTYFQNEAQLEKSRLLSDRFSAERPKGSFSTLEIQRTEQGDSAMYLCASSVAGTHTDTQYFGPGTRLTVL.

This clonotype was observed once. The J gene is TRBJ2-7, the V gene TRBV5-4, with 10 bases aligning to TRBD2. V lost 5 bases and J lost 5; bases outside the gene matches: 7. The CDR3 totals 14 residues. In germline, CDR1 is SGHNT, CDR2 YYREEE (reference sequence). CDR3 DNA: TGTGCCAGCAGGACCGGACTAGCGGAAAACGAGCAGTACTTC. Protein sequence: CASRTGLAENEQYF. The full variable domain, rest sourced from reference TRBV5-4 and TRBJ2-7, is ETGVTQSPTHLIKTRGQQVTLRCSSQSGHNTVSWYQQALGQGPQFIFQYYREEENGRGNFPPRFSGLQFPNYSSELNVNALELDDSALYLCASRTGLAENEQYFGPGTRLTVT.

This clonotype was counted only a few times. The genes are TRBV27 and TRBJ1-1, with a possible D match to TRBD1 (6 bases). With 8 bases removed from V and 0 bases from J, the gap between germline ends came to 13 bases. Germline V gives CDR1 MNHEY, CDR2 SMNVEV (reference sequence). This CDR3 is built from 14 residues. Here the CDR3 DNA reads TGTGCCAGCCGATCGGGACAACTGAACACTGAAGCTTTCTTT. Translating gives CASRSGQLNTEAFF.